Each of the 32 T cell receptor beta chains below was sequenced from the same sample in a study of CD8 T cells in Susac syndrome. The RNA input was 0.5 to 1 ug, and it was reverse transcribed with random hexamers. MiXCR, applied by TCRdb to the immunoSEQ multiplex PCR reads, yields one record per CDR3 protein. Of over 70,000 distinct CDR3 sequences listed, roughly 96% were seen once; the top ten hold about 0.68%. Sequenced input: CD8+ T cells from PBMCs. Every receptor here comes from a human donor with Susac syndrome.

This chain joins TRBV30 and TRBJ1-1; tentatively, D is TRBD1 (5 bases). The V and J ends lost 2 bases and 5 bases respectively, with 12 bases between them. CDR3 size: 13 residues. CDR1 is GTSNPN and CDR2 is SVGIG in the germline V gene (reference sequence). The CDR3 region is CAWSPGLRTEAFF. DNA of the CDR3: TGTGCCTGGAGTCCGGGACTTAGAACTGAAGCTTTCTTT.

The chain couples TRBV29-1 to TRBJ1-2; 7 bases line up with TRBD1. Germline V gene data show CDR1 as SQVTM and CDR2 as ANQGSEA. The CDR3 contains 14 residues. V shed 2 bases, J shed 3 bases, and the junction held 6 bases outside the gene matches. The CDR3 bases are TGCAGCGTTGAATCCGCAGGGGGTCACTATGGCTACACCTTC. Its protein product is CSVESAGGHYGYTF.

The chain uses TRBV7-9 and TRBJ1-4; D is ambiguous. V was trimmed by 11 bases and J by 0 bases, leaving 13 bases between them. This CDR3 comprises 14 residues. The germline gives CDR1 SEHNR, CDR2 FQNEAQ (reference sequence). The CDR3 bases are TGTGCCGGAACTTCATCTGCAACTAATGAAAAACTGTTTTTT. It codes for CAGTSSATNEKLFF.

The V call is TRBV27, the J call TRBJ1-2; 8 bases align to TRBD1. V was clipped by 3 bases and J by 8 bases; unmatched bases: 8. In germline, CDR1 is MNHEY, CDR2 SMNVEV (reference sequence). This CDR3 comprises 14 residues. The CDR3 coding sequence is TGTGCCAGCAGTTTGAAAGCAGGGGGCCTGGGCTACACCTTC. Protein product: CASSLKAGGLGYTF.

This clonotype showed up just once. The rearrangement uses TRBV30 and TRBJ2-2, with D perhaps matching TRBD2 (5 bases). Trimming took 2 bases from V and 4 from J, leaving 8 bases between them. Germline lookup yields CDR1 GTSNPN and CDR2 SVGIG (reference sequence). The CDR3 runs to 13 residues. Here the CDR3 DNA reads TGTGCCTGGAGTACGGACTCCACCGGGGAGCTGTTTTTT. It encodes CAWSTDSTGELFF.

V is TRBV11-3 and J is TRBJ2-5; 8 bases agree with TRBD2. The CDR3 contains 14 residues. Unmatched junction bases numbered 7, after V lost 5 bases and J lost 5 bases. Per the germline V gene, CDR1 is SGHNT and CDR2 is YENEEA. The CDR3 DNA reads TGTGCCAGCAGCCAAATAGCGGGGCGGGAGACCCAGTACTTC. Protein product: CASSQIAGRETQYF. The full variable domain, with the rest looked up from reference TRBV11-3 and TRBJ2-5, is EAGVVQSPRYKIIEKKQPVAFWCNPISGHNTLYWYLQNLGQGPELLIRYENEEAVDDSQLPKDRFSAERLKGVDSTLKIQPAELGDSAVYLCASSQIAGRETQYFGPGTRLLVL.

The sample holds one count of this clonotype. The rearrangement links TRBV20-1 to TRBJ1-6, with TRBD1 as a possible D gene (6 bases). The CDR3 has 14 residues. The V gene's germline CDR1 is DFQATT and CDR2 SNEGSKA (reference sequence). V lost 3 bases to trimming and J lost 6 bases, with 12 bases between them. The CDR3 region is CSARNQGTNSPLHF. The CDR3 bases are TGCAGTGCTAGGAATCAGGGGACTAATTCACCCCTCCACTTT.

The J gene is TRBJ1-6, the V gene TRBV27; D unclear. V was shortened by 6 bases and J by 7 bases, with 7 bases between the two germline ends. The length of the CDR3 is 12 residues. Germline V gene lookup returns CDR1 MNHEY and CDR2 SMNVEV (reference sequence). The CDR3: CASRYENSPLHF. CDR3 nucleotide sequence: TGTGCCAGCAGATACGAAAATTCACCCCTCCACTTT.

The CDR3 nucleotides read TGTGCCAGCAGGGGCAACACTGAAGCTTTCTTT. This translates into CASRGNTEAFF. The V and J genes are TRBV6-2 or TRBV6-3 and TRBJ1-1; the D is unclear. This CDR3 has 11 residues. Per the germline V gene, CDR1 is MNHEY and CDR2 is SVGEGT. The V and J ends lost 6 bases and 2 bases respectively, with 4 bases between them.

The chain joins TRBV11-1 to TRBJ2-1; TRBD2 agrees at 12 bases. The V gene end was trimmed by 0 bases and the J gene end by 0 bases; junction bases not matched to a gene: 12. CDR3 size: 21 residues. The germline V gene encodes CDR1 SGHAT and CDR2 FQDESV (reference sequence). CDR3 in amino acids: CASSLASSSGGEKVSYNEQFF. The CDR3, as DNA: TGTGCCAGCAGCTTAGCCTCTTCTAGCGGGGGGGAGAAAGTCTCCTACAATGAGCAGTTCTTC.

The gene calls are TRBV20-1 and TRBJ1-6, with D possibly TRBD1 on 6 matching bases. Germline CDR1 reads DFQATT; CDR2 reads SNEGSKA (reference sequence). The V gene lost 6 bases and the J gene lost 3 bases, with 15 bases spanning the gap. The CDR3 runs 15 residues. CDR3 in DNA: TGCAGTGCCAGACCGCGAGGGGGCTATAATTCACCCCTCCACTTT. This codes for CSARPRGGYNSPLHF.

Here the CDR3 DNA reads TGTGCCAGCAGCTCAGCGATTGGACCCCTAGTATACGAGCAGTACTTC. Amino acids: CASSSAIGPLVYEQYF. The chain is built from TRBV7-8 and TRBJ2-7; D unclear. This CDR3 spans 16 amino acids. CDR1 is SGHVS and CDR2 is FQNEAQ in the germline V gene. The V end was cut by 4 bases, the J end by 4 bases, with 20 bases between.

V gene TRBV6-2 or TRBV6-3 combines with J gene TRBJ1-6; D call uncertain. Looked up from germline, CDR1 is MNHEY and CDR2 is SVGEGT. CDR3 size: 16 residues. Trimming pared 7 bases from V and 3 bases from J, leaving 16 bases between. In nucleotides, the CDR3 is TGTGCCAGCACCGACCCGGTCAGCTACTATAATTCACCCCTCCACTTT. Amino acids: CASTDPVSYYNSPLHF.

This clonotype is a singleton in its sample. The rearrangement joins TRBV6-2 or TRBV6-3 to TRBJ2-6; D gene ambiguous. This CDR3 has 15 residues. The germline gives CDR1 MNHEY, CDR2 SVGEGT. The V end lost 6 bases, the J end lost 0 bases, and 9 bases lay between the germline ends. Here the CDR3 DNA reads TGTGCCAGCAGCCCCTGGGACTCTGGGGCCAACGTCCTGACTTTC. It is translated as CASSPWDSGANVLTF.

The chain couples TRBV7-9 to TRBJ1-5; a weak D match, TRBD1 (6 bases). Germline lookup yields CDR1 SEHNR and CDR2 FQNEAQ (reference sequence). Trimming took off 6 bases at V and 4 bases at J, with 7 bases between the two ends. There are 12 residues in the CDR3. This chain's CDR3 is CASRQGNQPQHF. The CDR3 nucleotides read TGTGCCAGCAGGCAGGGGAATCAGCCCCAGCATTTT.

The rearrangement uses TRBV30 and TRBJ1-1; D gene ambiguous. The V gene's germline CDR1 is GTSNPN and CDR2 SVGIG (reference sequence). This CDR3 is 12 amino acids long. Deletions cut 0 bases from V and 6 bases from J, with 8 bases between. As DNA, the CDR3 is TGTGCCTGGAGTGTACCATCACCTGAAGCTTTCTTT. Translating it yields CAWSVPSPEAFF. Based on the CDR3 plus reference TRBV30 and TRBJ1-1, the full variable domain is SQTIHQWPATLVQPVGSPLSLECTVEGTSNPNLYWYRQAAGRGLQLLFYSVGIGQISSEVPQNLSASRPQDRQFILSSKKLLLSDSGFYLCAWSVPSPEAFFGQGTRLTVV.

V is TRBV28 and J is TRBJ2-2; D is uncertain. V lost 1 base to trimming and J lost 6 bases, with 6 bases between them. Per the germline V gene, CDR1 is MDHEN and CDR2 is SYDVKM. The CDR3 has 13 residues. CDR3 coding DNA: TGTGCCAGCAGTTTATTCGGGTCCGGGGAGCTGTTTTTT. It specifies CASSLFGSGELFF.

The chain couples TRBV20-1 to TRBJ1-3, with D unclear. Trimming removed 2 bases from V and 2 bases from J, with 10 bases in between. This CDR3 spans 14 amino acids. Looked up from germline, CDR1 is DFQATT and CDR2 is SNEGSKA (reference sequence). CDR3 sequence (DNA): TGCAGTGCTAGAAGCAGTCAGGCTGGAAACACCATATATTTT. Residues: CSARSSQAGNTIYF.

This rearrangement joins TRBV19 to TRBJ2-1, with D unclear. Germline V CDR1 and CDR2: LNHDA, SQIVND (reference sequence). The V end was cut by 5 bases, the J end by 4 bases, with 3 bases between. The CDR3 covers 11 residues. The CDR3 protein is CASSVYNEQFF. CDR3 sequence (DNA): TGTGCCAGTAGTGTATACAATGAGCAGTTCTTC. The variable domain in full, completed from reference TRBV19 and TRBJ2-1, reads DGGITQSPKYLFRKEGQNVTLSCEQNLNHDAMYWYRQDPGQGLRLIYYSQIVNDFQKGDIAEGYSVSREKKESFPLTVTSAQKNPTAFYLCASSVYNEQFFGPGTRLTVL.

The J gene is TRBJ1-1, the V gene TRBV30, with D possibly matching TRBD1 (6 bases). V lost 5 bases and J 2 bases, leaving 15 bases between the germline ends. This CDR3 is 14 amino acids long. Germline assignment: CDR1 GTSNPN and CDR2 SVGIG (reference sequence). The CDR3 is CAWDSTGGNTEAFF. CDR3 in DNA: TGTGCCTGGGATTCGACAGGCGGAAACACTGAAGCTTTCTTT.

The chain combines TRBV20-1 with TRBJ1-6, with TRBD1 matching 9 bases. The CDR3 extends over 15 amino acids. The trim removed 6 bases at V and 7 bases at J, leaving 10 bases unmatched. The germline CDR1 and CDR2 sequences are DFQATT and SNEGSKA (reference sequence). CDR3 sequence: CSAPGQGAANSPLHF. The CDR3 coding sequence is TGCAGTGCGCCGGGACAGGGAGCTGCAAATTCACCCCTCCACTTT.

The CDR3 sequence: CASSVRQGPNNEQFF. In nucleotides, the CDR3 is TGTGCCAGCAGCGTGCGACAGGGACCAAACAATGAGCAGTTCTTC. This chain joins TRBV9 and TRBJ2-1, with 7 bases fitting TRBD1. CDR3 length: 15 amino acids. V shed 2 bases, J shed 5 bases, and the junction held 7 bases outside the gene matches. CDR1 and CDR2 from the germline V gene are SGDLS and YYNGEE.

CDR3 region: CASSSRRGIYNEQFF. The CDR3 DNA sequence: TGTGCCAGCAGCTCTAGGCGGGGCATTTACAATGAGCAGTTCTTC. The rearrangement joins TRBV11-3 to TRBJ2-1, with D possibly being TRBD2 (6 bases). The ends were cut back, 4 bases at V and 4 bases at J, with 14 bases in the middle. This CDR3 is 15 amino acids long. CDR1 is SGHNT, CDR2 YENEEA, per germline.

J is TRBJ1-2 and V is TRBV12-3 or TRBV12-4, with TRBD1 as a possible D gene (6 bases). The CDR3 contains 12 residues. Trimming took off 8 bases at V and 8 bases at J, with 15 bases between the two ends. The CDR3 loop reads CASGTDRYGYTF. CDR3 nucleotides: TGTGCCAGCGGGACCGACAGGTACGGCTACACCTTC.

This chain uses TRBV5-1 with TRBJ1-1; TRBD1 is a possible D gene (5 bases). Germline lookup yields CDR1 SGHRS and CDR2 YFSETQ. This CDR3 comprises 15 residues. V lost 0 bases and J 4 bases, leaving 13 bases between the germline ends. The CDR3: CASSLVMGEGTEAFF. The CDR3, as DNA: TGCGCCAGCAGCTTGGTAATGGGGGAGGGCACTGAAGCTTTCTTT.

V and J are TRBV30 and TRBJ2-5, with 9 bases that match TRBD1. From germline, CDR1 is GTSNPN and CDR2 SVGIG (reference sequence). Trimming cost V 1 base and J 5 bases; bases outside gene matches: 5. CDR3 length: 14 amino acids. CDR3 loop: CAWSGGQGKETQYF. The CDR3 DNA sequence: TGTGCCTGGAGTGGGGGACAGGGTAAGGAGACCCAGTACTTC.

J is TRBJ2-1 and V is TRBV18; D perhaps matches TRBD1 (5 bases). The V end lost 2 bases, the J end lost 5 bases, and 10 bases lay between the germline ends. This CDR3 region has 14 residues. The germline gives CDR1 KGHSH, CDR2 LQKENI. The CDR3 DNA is TGTGCCAGCTCACCAAGGCAGGGTAACAATGAGCAGTTCTTC. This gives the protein CASSPRQGNNEQFF.

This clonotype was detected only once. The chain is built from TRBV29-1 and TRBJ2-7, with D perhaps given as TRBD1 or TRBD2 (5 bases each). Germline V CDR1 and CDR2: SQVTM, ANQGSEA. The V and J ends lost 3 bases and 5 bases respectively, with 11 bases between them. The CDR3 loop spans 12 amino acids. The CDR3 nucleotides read TGCAGCGTTGAGGGGGAAGTCCACGAGCAGTACTTC. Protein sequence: CSVEGEVHEQYF.

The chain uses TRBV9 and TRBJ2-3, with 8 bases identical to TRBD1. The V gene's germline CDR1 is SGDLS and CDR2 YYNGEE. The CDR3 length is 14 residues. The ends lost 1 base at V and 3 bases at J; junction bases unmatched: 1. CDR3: CASSVQGATDTQYF. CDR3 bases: TGTGCCAGCAGCGTACAGGGGGCTACAGATACGCAGTATTTT. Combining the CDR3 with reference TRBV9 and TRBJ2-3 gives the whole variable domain DSGVTQTPKHLITATGQRVTLRCSPRSGDLSVYWYQQSLDQGLQFLIQYYNGEERAKGNILERFSAQQFPDLHSELNLSSLELGDSALYFCASSVQGATDTQYFGPGTRLTVL.

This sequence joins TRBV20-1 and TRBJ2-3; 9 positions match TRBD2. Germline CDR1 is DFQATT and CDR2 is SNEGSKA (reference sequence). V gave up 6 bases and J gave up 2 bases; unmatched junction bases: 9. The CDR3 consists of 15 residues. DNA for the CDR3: TGCAGTGCCCCCTCGCGGGGGGGATACACAGATACGCAGTATTTT. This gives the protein CSAPSRGGYTDTQYF.

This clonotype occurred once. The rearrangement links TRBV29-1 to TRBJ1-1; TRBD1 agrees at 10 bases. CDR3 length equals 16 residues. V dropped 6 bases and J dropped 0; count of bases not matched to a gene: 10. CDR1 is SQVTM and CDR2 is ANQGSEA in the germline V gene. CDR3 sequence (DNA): TGCAGCGTCCTGCCGGGACAGGGGTTGATGAACACTGAAGCTTTCTTT. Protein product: CSVLPGQGLMNTEAFF.

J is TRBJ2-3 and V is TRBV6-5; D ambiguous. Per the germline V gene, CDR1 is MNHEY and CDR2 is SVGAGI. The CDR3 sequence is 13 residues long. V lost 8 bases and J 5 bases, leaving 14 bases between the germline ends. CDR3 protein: CASASGTEDTQYF. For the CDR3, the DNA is TGTGCCAGCGCGTCAGGTACGGAAGATACGCAGTATTTT.